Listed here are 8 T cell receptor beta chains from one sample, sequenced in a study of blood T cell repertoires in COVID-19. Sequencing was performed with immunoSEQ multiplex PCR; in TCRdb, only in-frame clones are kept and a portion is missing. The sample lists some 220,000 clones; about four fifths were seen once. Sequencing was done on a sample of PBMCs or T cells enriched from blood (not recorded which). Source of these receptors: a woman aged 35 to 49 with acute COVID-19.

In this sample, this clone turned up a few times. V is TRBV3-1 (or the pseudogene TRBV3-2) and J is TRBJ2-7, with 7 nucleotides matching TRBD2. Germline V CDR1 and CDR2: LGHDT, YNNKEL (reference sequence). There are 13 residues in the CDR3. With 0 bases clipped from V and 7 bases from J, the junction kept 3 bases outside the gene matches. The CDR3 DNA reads TGTGCCAGCAGCCAAGACCGGGGAGGGGAGCAGTACTTC. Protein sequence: CASSQDRGGEQYF.

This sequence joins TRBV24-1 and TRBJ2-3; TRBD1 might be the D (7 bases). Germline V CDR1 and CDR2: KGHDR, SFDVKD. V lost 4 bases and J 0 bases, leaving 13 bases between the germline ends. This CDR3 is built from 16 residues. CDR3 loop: CATSEPRGTSTDTQYF. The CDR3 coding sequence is TGTGCCACCAGTGAGCCCAGGGGGACTAGCACAGATACGCAGTATTTT.

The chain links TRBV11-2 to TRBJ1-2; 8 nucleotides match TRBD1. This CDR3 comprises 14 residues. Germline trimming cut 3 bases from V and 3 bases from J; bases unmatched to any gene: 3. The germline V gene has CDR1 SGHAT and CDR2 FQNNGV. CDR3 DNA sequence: TGTGCCAGCAGCTTCGGGACAGGCTACTATGGCTACACCTTC. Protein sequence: CASSFGTGYYGYTF.

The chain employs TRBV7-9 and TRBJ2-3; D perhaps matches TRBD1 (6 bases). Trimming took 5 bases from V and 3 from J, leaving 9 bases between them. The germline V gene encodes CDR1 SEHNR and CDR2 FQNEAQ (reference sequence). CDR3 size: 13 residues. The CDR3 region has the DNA TGTGCCAGCAGCGCCGACAGGACAGATACGCAGTATTTT. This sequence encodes CASSADRTDTQYF.

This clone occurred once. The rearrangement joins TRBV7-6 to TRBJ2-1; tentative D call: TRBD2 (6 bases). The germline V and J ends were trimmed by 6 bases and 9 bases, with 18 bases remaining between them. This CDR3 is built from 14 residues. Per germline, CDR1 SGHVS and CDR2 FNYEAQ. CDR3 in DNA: TGTGCCAGCAGTTTTACCGGGGGTTTGAGTGAGCAGTTCTTC. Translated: CASSFTGGLSEQFF.

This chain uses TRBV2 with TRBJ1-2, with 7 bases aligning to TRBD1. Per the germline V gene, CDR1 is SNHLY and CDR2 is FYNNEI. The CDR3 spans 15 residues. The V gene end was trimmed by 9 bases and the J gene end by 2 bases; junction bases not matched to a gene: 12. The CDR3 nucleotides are TGTGCCAGTACGTTTTTAGGGGGCTTAAACTATGGCTACACCTTC. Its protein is CASTFLGGLNYGYTF.

The CDR3 loop reads CASSLFWDSDNSPLHF. The CDR3 nucleotides read TGTGCCAGCAGCTTGTTCTGGGACAGTGATAATTCACCCCTCCACTTT. This sequence joins TRBV7-2 and TRBJ1-6, with 7 nucleotides matching TRBD1. The V segment lost 3 bases and the J segment 5 bases; nucleotides outside the gene matches: 7. The CDR3 runs 16 residues. Per germline, CDR1 SGHTA and CDR2 FQGNSA.

DNA of the CDR3: TGTGCCAGCAATGCAGGGAGGGGGTCTGAAGCTTTCTTT. Translating it yields CASNAGRGSEAFF. The chain recombines TRBV27 with TRBJ1-1; D possibly corresponds to TRBD1 (6 bases). This CDR3 comprises 13 residues. Germline V gene data show CDR1 as MNHEY and CDR2 as SMNVEV (reference sequence). The V gene lost 7 bases and the J gene lost 6 bases, with 15 bases spanning the gap.